The 25 T cell receptor beta chains presented below share a single source sample, sequenced in a study of T cells in Graves' hyperthyroidism and ophthalmopathy (dated by TCRdb to the late 2010s). Library method: multiplex PCR. Sequencing was performed on an Illumina HiSeq 2000. Amplification of TCR beta CDR3 regions was carried out from RNA transcripts. For the first round of RT-PCR on the TCR CDR3, the HTBI primer set was used together with the Qiagen OneStep RT-PCR kit. Through fastp at Q25 and MiXCR, TCRdb rebuilt clones from the public reads, retaining in-frame beta chains. Every entry covers one CDR3 protein and lists the most common genes and DNA from its rows. This sample holds some 570,000 distinct CDR3 sequences; 14% were observed only once. 6.5% to 9% of the sample is in the top ten clones. The sample was blood. Every receptor here comes from a woman aged 18-29 years with Graves' ophthalmopathy.

This clonotype appeared a few times. A read error may be the cause here, since a much bigger clone is one base away. CDR3 protein: CASSEAGPGRETRYF. The DNA for the CDR3 is TGTGCCAGCAGTGAAGCGGGACCGGGTAGAGAGACCCGGTACTTC. The chain couples TRBV2 to TRBJ2-5; D assignment may be TRBD1 or TRBD2 (5 bases each). CDR1 and CDR2 from the germline V gene are SNHLY and FYNNEI. This CDR3 contains 15 residues.

This clonotype was observed a few times. The CDR3 loop is CASSEKTGGNSNEQFF. In nucleotides, the CDR3 is TGTGCCAGCAGCGAAAAGACAGGGGGAAATTCGAATGAGCAGTTCTTC. The chain joins TRBV5-4 to TRBJ2-1; 9 bases are shared with TRBD1. Germline CDR1 SGHNT, CDR2 YYREEE (reference sequence). This CDR3 is 16 amino acids long. Trimming at V came to 4 bases and at J to 7 bases, leaving 12 bases not matched to a gene.

This clonotype was recorded many times. The rearrangement uses TRBV3-1 and TRBJ2-7; weak D call: TRBD2 (5 bases). Germline CDR1 and CDR2: LGHDT and YNNKEL (reference sequence). Trimming cost V 4 bases and J 8 bases, with 21 bases left between them. This CDR3 is 15 amino acids long. This chain's CDR3 is CASSPDGRNRGKQYF. CDR3 DNA sequence: TGTGCCAGCAGCCCCGACGGGCGGAACCGGGGAAAGCAGTACTTC.

This clonotype showed up just a few times. This chain joins TRBV7-9 and TRBJ1-1, with a weak D call TRBD1 (6 bases). V gave up 3 bases and J gave up 1 base, with 12 bases separating them. Germline V gene lookup returns CDR1 SEHNR and CDR2 FQNEAQ (reference sequence). This CDR3 spans 15 amino acids. CDR3 coding DNA: TGTGCCAGCAGCTTTAAGGGACACCCGAACACTGAAGCTTTCTTT. This codes for CASSFKGHPNTEAFF. The full variable domain, rest sourced from reference TRBV7-9 and TRBJ1-1, is DTGVSQNPRHKITKRGQNVTFRCDPISEHNRLYWYRQTLGQGPEFLTYFQNEAQLEKSRLLSDRFSAERPKGSFSTLEIQRTEQGDSAMYLCASSFKGHPNTEAFFGQGTRLTVV.

This clonotype was counted many times. The chain carries TRBV28 and TRBJ2-5; D may be TRBD2 (5 bases). The CDR3 has 14 amino acids. Trimming removed 2 bases at V and 6 bases at J, with 13 bases between. Germline CDR1 MDHEN, CDR2 SYDVKM. In DNA form, the CDR3 reads TGTGCCAGCAGTTTACCCGGGAACGGGAAGACCCAGTACTTC. Its translation: CASSLPGNGKTQYF.

In this sample, this clonotype turned up many times. The chain joins TRBV6-6 to TRBJ1-5; D ambiguous. Germline assignment: CDR1 MNHNY and CDR2 SVGAGI (reference sequence). CDR3 length: 13 amino acids. Between the trimmed V and J ends, which lost 0 bases and 7 bases, there was a span of 7 bases. The CDR3 sequence is CASSYSGSQPQHF. The CDR3, as DNA: TGTGCCAGCAGTTACTCGGGTTCCCAGCCCCAGCATTTT.

The sample holds a few counts of this clonotype. V usage is TRBV9 and J usage is TRBJ2-2; 8 bases are shared with TRBD2. With 4 bases clipped from V and 5 bases from J, the junction kept 10 bases outside the gene matches. CDR1 SGDLS and CDR2 YYNGEE come from the germline V gene. The CDR3 covers 16 residues. The chain's CDR3 is CASSPGRASGTGELFF. As DNA, the CDR3 is TGTGCCAGCAGCCCGGGGAGGGCTAGCGGGACCGGGGAGCTGTTTTTT.

This clonotype was seen many times. The chain is built from TRBV4-1 and TRBJ2-5; the D gene is possibly TRBD2 (5 bases). CDR1 is MGHRA and CDR2 is YSYEKL in the germline V gene. The CDR3 has 16 residues. The V end was cut by 1 base, the J end by 2 bases, with 14 bases between. The CDR3 sequence is CASSQGQRSGQETQYF. The CDR3 coding sequence is TGCGCCAGCAGCCAAGGTCAGAGGAGCGGACAAGAGACCCAGTACTTC.

This clonotype was observed many times. The V call is TRBV6-1, the J call TRBJ2-7; D may be TRBD1 or TRBD2 (5 bases each). Germline lookup yields CDR1 MNHNS and CDR2 SASEGT. The V gene lost 0 bases and the J gene lost 3 bases, with 12 bases spanning the gap. CDR3 length: 15 amino acids. The CDR3 bases are TGTGCCAGCAGTGAAGCGAAAAGGGACGGCTACGAGCAGTACTTC. The encoded protein is CASSEAKRDGYEQYF.

Only a few counts were recorded for this clonotype. The gene calls are TRBV19 and TRBJ1-5; tentatively, D is TRBD1 (6 bases). CDR3 length: 17 amino acids. V was clipped by 4 bases and J by 7 bases, with 23 bases between them. CDR1 and CDR2 from the germline V gene are LNHDA and SQIVND (reference sequence). The CDR3 region is CASSTPEGGPARQPQHF. In DNA form, the CDR3 reads TGTGCCAGTAGTACCCCGGAGGGGGGTCCCGCCAGGCAGCCCCAGCATTTT.

The chain links TRBV4-1 to TRBJ2-2; D remains ambiguous. Trimming took 1 base from V and 2 from J, leaving 14 bases between them. The CDR3 is made up of 17 amino acids. Germline CDR1 MGHRA, CDR2 YSYEKL. CDR3: CASSQVEISFNTGELFF. The CDR3 DNA sequence: TGCGCCAGCAGCCAAGTGGAGATTAGCTTTAACACCGGGGAGCTGTTTTTT.

The rearrangement uses TRBV28 and TRBJ1-4; 8 bases match TRBD1. J was trimmed by 5 bases and V by 5 bases; bases with no gene match: 7. The CDR3 extends over 15 amino acids. Germline CDR1 and CDR2: MDHEN and SYDVKM. CDR3 amino acids: CASSPWTGPNEKLFF. The CDR3 nucleotides are TGTGCCAGCAGTCCCTGGACAGGGCCAAATGAAAAACTGTTTTTT.

The CDR3 DNA is TGTGCCTGGGCTTACCGGGACAGTTCCTCCTACGAGCAGTACTTC. This codes for CAWAYRDSSSYEQYF. The chain is built from TRBV30 and TRBJ2-7; 7 bases line up with TRBD1. CDR1 and CDR2 from the germline V gene are GTSNPN and SVGIG (reference sequence). V shed 5 bases and J 0 bases; nucleotides not matched to a gene: 10. This CDR3 is built from 15 residues.

The table lists this clonotype with many counts. The chain links TRBV18 to TRBJ2-4; 10 bases match TRBD2. The CDR3 totals 17 residues. CDR1 is KGHSH, CDR2 LQKENI, per germline. Trimming removed 7 bases from V and 8 bases from J; junction bases left unmatched: 17. The CDR3 reads CASFPGLAGVGGDIQYF. CDR3 nucleotides: TGTGCCAGCTTTCCCGGGCTAGCGGGAGTAGGTGGAGACATTCAGTACTTC.

The chain uses TRBV4-1 and TRBJ2-1; D not certain. The CDR3 sequence is 13 residues long. Germline V lookup: CDR1 MGHRA, CDR2 YSYEKL. Trimming shortened V by 6 bases and J by 5 bases, and 11 bases separated the two germline ends. The CDR3 reads CASRSTRNNEQFF. In DNA form, the CDR3 reads TGCGCCAGCAGATCGACTCGGAACAATGAGCAGTTCTTC.

Many counts were recorded for this clonotype. The CDR3 DNA follows: TGTGCCAGCAGTTACTCGGCCGAAGAGACCCAGTACTTC. Translated, it gives CASSYSAEETQYF. V is TRBV6-5 and J is TRBJ2-5, with D hard to call. V lost 0 bases to trimming and J lost 3 bases, with 5 bases between them. CDR1 MNHEY and CDR2 SVGAGI come from the germline V gene. There are 13 residues in the CDR3.

This clonotype showed up just a few times. This chain connects TRBV4-1 to TRBJ2-1; tentative D call: TRBD2 (5 bases). V lost 1 base, J lost 7 bases, and 23 bases lay in between. Germline loops: CDR1 MGHRA, CDR2 YSYEKL. The CDR3 length is 18 residues. DNA for the CDR3: TGCGCCAGCAGCCAAGTACCCCGGTCCCGCACTAGAGGAAATGAGCAGTTCTTC. It is translated as CASSQVPRSRTRGNEQFF.

This clonotype was seen repeatedly, ten times or more. The chain has TRBV20-1 and TRBJ2-4; 14 bases align to TRBD2. J lost 1 base, V lost 5 bases, and 7 bases had no gene match. Germline V gives CDR1 DFQATT, CDR2 SNEGSKA (reference sequence). This CDR3 has 17 residues. In DNA, the CDR3 is TGCAGTGCTTCCGGGACTAGCGGGAGTATGGCCAAAAACATTCAGTACTTC. Its protein product is CSASGTSGSMAKNIQYF.

In the case of this clonotype: A much bigger clone sits one base away, suggesting this may be a read error. This chain links TRBV7-6 with TRBJ2-1; 8 bases are shared with TRBD1. The CDR3 spans 16 residues. V dropped 2 bases and J dropped 4; count of bases not matched to a gene: 7. Germline V gene sequence: CDR1 SGHVS, CDR2 FNYEAQ. CDR3 protein: CASSLRKRTGYNEQFF. DNA of the CDR3: TGTGCCAGCAGCTTACGAAAACGGACAGGGTACAATGAGCAGTTCTTC.

The chain uses TRBV4-1 and TRBJ2-4; no clear D. Germline V gene data show CDR1 as MGHRA and CDR2 as YSYEKL. Trimming left V 4 bases short and J 11 bases short, with 15 bases between. This CDR3 spans 13 amino acids. The CDR3 loop is CASSPPGLGVQYF. In DNA, the CDR3 is TGCGCCAGCAGCCCCCCCGGGTTGGGCGTTCAGTACTTC.

J is TRBJ2-7 and V is TRBV5-1; TRBD2 agrees at 7 bases. The CDR3 consists of 15 residues. The J segment lost 0 bases and the V segment lost 0 bases, leaving 3 bases of the junction unmatched. Looked up from germline, CDR1 is SGHRS and CDR2 is YFSETQ. CDR3 nucleotides: TGCGCCAGCAGCTTGGTCGGGAGGCCCTCCTACGAGCAGTACTTC. Residues: CASSLVGRPSYEQYF.

This clonotype was seen repeatedly, ten times or more. This chain joins TRBV2 and TRBJ2-5; a possible D gene is TRBD1 (8 bases). Looked up from germline, CDR1 is SNHLY and CDR2 is FYNNEI. The CDR3 extends over 13 amino acids. Trimming removed 6 bases at V and 5 bases at J, with 13 bases between. In DNA, the CDR3 is TGTGCCAGCAGGACAGGGGAGGGGGAGACCCAGTACTTC. This translates into CASRTGEGETQYF.

Ten or more counts support this clonotype. The genes are TRBV20-1 and TRBJ2-3; D is unresolved. Trimming removed 1 base at V and 8 bases at J, with 13 bases between. Germline CDR1 reads DFQATT; CDR2 reads SNEGSKA (reference sequence). The CDR3 has 13 residues. The CDR3, as DNA: TGCAGTGCTAGAGTACCCCCCCCCGGTACGCAGTATTTT. Translation: CSARVPPPGTQYF.

This clonotype showed up many times. The rearrangement uses TRBV11-3 and TRBJ2-7, with D possibly matching TRBD1 (5 bases). This CDR3 spans 14 amino acids. Trimming shortened V by 3 bases and J by 2 bases, and 11 bases separated the two germline ends. Germline V gene data show CDR1 as SGHNT and CDR2 as YENEEA. The CDR3 sequence is CASSFNQGTYEQYF. Here the CDR3 DNA reads TGTGCCAGCAGCTTTAACCAGGGCACCTACGAGCAGTACTTC. The variable domain in full, completed from reference TRBV11-3 and TRBJ2-7, reads EAGVVQSPRYKIIEKKQPVAFWCNPISGHNTLYWYLQNLGQGPELLIRYENEEAVDDSQLPKDRFSAERLKGVDSTLKIQPAELGDSAVYLCASSFNQGTYEQYFGPGTRLTVT.

Ten or more counts support this clonotype. The rearrangement uses TRBV3-1 and TRBJ1-5; no clear D. The CDR3 loop spans 14 amino acids. CDR1 LGHDT and CDR2 YNNKEL come from the germline V gene (reference sequence). Trimming removed 0 bases at V and 2 bases at J, with 5 bases between. CDR3 amino acids: CASSQDQGNQPQHF. The DNA for the CDR3 is TGTGCCAGCAGCCAAGATCAGGGCAATCAGCCCCAGCATTTT. The complete variable domain, with remaining parts taken from reference TRBV3-1 and TRBJ1-5, reads DTAVSQTPKYLVTQMGNDKSIKCEQNLGHDTMYWYKQDSKKFLKIMFSYNNKELIINETVPNRFSPKSPDKAHLNLHINSLELGDSAVYFCASSQDQGNQPQHFGDGTRLSIL.